The 28 T cell receptor beta chains below were found in one sample sequenced in a study of shared clonotypes between healthy human individuals. Produced via immunoSEQ multiplex PCR; TCRdb's table is partial and in-frame only. The repertoire holds over a million clones, 65% to 75% seen once, with roughly 1.5% in the top ten. The sample was memory CD4+ T cells sorted from blood. The subset was: CD45RA-negative fraction. These receptors were taken from a man between 18 and 35 years old in good health.

This clone was observed at least ten times. The chain is built from TRBV5-1 and TRBJ1-2; D is ambiguous. This CDR3 contains 14 residues. Trimming took off 0 bases at V and 3 bases at J, with 9 bases between the two ends. Germline CDR1 reads SGHRS; CDR2 reads YFSETQ. The CDR3 loop is CASSLVIMDYGYTF. Here the CDR3 DNA reads TGCGCCAGCAGCTTGGTGATTATGGACTATGGCTACACCTTC.

The rearrangement links TRBV5-4 to TRBJ2-2, with 7 bases that match TRBD2. This CDR3 is built from 17 residues. CDR1 is SGHNT and CDR2 is YYREEE in the germline V gene (reference sequence). Trimming took 2 bases from V and 4 from J; bases not matched to a gene: 11. The CDR3 loop reads CASSLGLVAGSTGELFF. CDR3 DNA: TGTGCCAGCAGCTTAGGGTTGGTAGCGGGTAGCACCGGGGAGCTGTTTTTT.

This chain joins TRBV9 and TRBJ1-1, with a possible D match to TRBD1 (6 bases). Deletions cut 3 bases from V and 3 bases from J, with 15 bases between. The length of the CDR3 is 15 residues. Germline V gives CDR1 SGDLS, CDR2 YYNGEE. This CDR3 reads CASSAFRGLHTEAFF. In DNA form, the CDR3 reads TGTGCCAGCAGCGCCTTCAGGGGATTGCACACTGAAGCTTTCTTT.

V gene TRBV5-6 combines with J gene TRBJ1-1; unclear D gene. The V and J ends lost 3 bases and 6 bases respectively, with 6 bases between them. The CDR3 totals 11 residues. The germline V gene encodes CDR1 SGHDT and CDR2 YYEEEE. CDR3 protein: CASSSTSEAFF. The CDR3 DNA is TGTGCCAGCAGCTCCACATCTGAAGCTTTCTTT.

This clone was observed a single time. This chain connects TRBV5-1 to TRBJ1-1; D remains unclear. The V end lost 3 bases, the J end lost 0 bases, and 9 bases lay between the germline ends. The CDR3 length is 14 residues. Germline V lookup: CDR1 SGHRS, CDR2 YFSETQ. CDR3 region: CASSSGNLNTEAFF. DNA for the CDR3: TGCGCCAGCAGCTCGGGGAATCTGAACACTGAAGCTTTCTTT.

CDR3 loop: CAWRRLAGDSDTQYF. In nucleotides, the CDR3 is TGTGCCTGGAGGAGACTAGCGGGAGATTCAGATACGCAGTATTTT. This chain connects TRBV30 to TRBJ2-3; TRBD2 agrees at 12 bases. After removal of 3 bases from V and 4 bases from J, the junction contained 5 bases not matched to a gene. There are 15 residues in the CDR3. Germline-derived CDR1 and CDR2 are GTSNPN and SVGIG (reference sequence).

This clone was seen more than once but under ten times. The chain recombines TRBV6-1 with TRBJ1-1, with D maybe TRBD1 (6 bases). In germline, CDR1 is MNHNS, CDR2 SASEGT. Between the trimmed V and J ends, which lost 2 bases and 1 base, there was a span of 8 bases. The CDR3 loop spans 14 amino acids. CDR3 sequence reads: CASSELTGNTEAFF. The CDR3 nucleotides are TGTGCCAGCAGTGAATTGACAGGGAACACTGAAGCTTTCTTT.

The J gene is TRBJ2-2, the V gene TRBV28, with D possibly TRBD2 on 7 matching bases. The germline V gene encodes CDR1 MDHEN and CDR2 SYDVKM. The CDR3 sequence is 19 residues long. Deletions cut 6 bases from V and 1 base from J, with 24 bases between. This chain's CDR3 is CASSPQIGGGGGNTGELFF. CDR3 in DNA: TGTGCCAGCAGCCCCCAGATTGGGGGGGGCGGAGGGAACACCGGGGAGCTGTTTTTT.

V and J are TRBV5-6 and TRBJ2-5; perhaps TRBD2 as D (5 bases). The CDR3 has 15 amino acids. CDR1 and CDR2 (germline): SGHDT, YYEEEE. V gave up 2 bases and J gave up 4 bases, with 15 bases separating them. The CDR3 loop reads CASSLDYTLRETQYF. The CDR3, as DNA: TGTGCCAGCAGCTTAGACTACACCCTGAGAGAGACCCAGTACTTC. Looking up the rest from reference TRBV5-6 and TRBJ2-5 gives the full variable domain: DAGVTQSPTHLIKTRGQQVTLRCSPKSGHDTVSWYQQALGQGPQFIFQYYEEEERQRGNFPDRFSGHQFPNYSSELNVNALLLGDSALYLCASSLDYTLRETQYFGPGTRLLVL.

This clone was seen more than once but under ten times. CDR3 sequence (DNA): TGTGCCAGCAGCTTAGGACGCGGGAGAAGGTACGAGCAGTACTTC. Protein: CASSLGRGRRYEQYF. V and J are TRBV7-2 and TRBJ2-7; 7 nucleotides line up with TRBD2. The trim removed 1 base at V and 4 bases at J, leaving 7 bases unmatched. CDR3 size: 15 residues. Per germline, CDR1 SGHTA and CDR2 FQGNSA. The complete variable domain, with remaining parts taken from reference TRBV7-2 and TRBJ2-7, reads GAGVSQSPSNKVTEKGKDVELRCDPISGHTALYWYRQSLGQGLEFLIYFQGNSAPDKSGLPSDRFSAERTGGSVSTLTIQRTQQEDSAVYLCASSLGRGRRYEQYFGPGTRLTVT.

The chain joins TRBV6-1 to TRBJ2-2; TRBD1 aligns across 7 bases. This CDR3 spans 15 amino acids. CDR1 is MNHNS and CDR2 is SASEGT in the germline V gene. Unmatched junction bases numbered 9, after V lost 9 bases and J lost 2 bases. The CDR3 DNA reads as TGTGCCAGTTCACAGGGGTCCTCAAACACCGGGGAGCTGTTTTTT. It specifies CASSQGSSNTGELFF.

This clone appeared a single time. The sample has other DNA sequences that encode this CDR3 too. The chain is built from TRBV18 and TRBJ2-5; D tentatively reads TRBD1 or TRBD2 (5 bases each). The CDR3 covers 15 residues. Trimming pared 1 base from V and 5 bases from J, leaving 14 bases between. Germline CDR1 KGHSH, CDR2 LQKENI. This CDR3 reads CASSPQGPPRETQYF. The CDR3 DNA reads as TGTGCCAGCTCACCACAGGGACCTCCTAGGGAGACCCAGTACTTC.

The CDR3 region has the DNA TGTGCCAGCAGTTCCCTAGCGGGTGAGCAGTTCTTC. It codes for CASSSLAGEQFF. The V and J genes are TRBV27 and TRBJ2-1, with TRBD2 identical over 8 bases. The CDR3 is made up of 12 amino acids. The V gene end was trimmed by 4 bases and the J gene end by 9 bases; junction bases not matched to a gene: 2. Germline CDR1 and CDR2: MNHEY and SMNVEV (reference sequence).

This chain uses TRBV27 with TRBJ1-5, with TRBD1 matching 8 bases. Trimming took 5 bases from V and 6 from J; bases not matched to a gene: 3. Germline-derived CDR1 and CDR2 are MNHEY and SMNVEV (reference sequence). The CDR3 length is 13 residues. The CDR3 sequence: CASSIRGRQPQHF. CDR3 bases: TGTGCCAGCAGTATCAGGGGGCGTCAGCCCCAGCATTTT.

As concerns this clone: In the same sample, other DNA sequences code for this CDR3. The chain joins TRBV30 to TRBJ1-1, with D perhaps TRBD1 (6 bases). V lost 0 bases and J lost 6, with 11 bases in between. CDR3 length equals 13 residues. Germline V gives CDR1 GTSNPN, CDR2 SVGIG (reference sequence). The CDR3 DNA is TGTGCCTGGAGTGTACAGGGATTCGCTGAAGCTTTCTTT. It translates to CAWSVQGFAEAFF.

This clone was detected only a few times. The V call is TRBV6-1, the J call TRBJ2-3; 14 nucleotides match TRBD2. The CDR3 is 16 residues long. Germline V gene lookup returns CDR1 MNHNS and CDR2 SASEGT. V dropped 3 bases and J dropped 4; count of bases not matched to a gene: 3. The CDR3 DNA follows: TGTGCCAGCAGTGAGACTAGCGGGAGGGCGGCAGATACGCAGTATTTT. It encodes CASSETSGRAADTQYF.

The table lists this clone with a few counts. The chain uses TRBV30 and TRBJ1-1; no firm D call. CDR3 length: 13 residues. Germline values: CDR1 GTSNPN, CDR2 SVGIG (reference sequence). V was shortened by 2 bases and J by 4 bases, with 11 bases between the two germline ends. For the CDR3, the DNA is TGTGCCTGGAGTATCAAGGTGAGCACTGAAGCTTTCTTT. Amino acids: CAWSIKVSTEAFF. The whole variable domain, filled in from reference TRBV30 and TRBJ1-1, reads SQTIHQWPATLVQPVGSPLSLECTVEGTSNPNLYWYRQAAGRGLQLLFYSVGIGQISSEVPQNLSASRPQDRQFILSSKKLLLSDSGFYLCAWSIKVSTEAFFGQGTRLTVV.

This clone was seen a few times. V gene TRBV10-3 combines with J gene TRBJ1-5; D might be TRBD1 (5 bases). Germline assignment: CDR1 ENHRY and CDR2 SYGVKD. V lost 5 bases and J 0 bases, leaving 8 bases between the germline ends. CDR3 size: 14 residues. The CDR3 loop is CAISRDGSNQPQHF. The DNA of the CDR3 is TGTGCCATCAGTCGGGACGGTAGCAATCAGCCCCAGCATTTT.

Remarks on this clone: Other DNA sequences in this sample translate to the same CDR3. The rearrangement joins TRBV5-1 to TRBJ1-1; D perhaps matches TRBD1 (5 bases). The V and J ends lost 4 bases and 2 bases respectively, with 12 bases between them. This CDR3 region has 14 residues. CDR1 and CDR2 from the germline V gene are SGHRS and YFSETQ. The CDR3 DNA reads as TGCGCCAGCAGCCTCTCGGGGCTCAACACTGAAGCTTTCTTT. It yields the protein CASSLSGLNTEAFF.

This sequence joins TRBV10-1 and TRBJ1-6; 7 bases fit TRBD1. Germline values: CDR1 WNHNN, CDR2 SYGVQD (reference sequence). V lost 8 bases, J lost 10 bases, and 8 bases stayed unmatched. This CDR3 has 13 amino acids. The CDR3 DNA reads as TGCGCCAGCTCGTCAGGGGGAAGGTCACCCCTCCACTTT. Translating gives CASSSGGRSPLHF.

The V gene is TRBV5-1, the J gene TRBJ2-5, with 12 nucleotides matching TRBD1. Germline V lookup: CDR1 SGHRS, CDR2 YFSETQ. The CDR3 is 14 residues long. Trimming removed 7 bases from V and 5 bases from J; junction bases left unmatched: 6. CDR3 sequence: CASRRDRGHETQYF. The CDR3 DNA is TGCGCCAGCCGCCGGGACAGGGGGCATGAGACCCAGTACTTC.

This clone was counted a few times. The genes are TRBV9 and TRBJ2-6; D may correspond to TRBD1 or TRBD2 (6 bases each). Germline assignment: CDR1 SGDLS and CDR2 YYNGEE. V was clipped by 5 bases and J by 3 bases, with 15 bases between them. The CDR3 has 16 residues. The CDR3 DNA reads as TGTGCCAGCAGTTCCGGGGGACACCTTGGGGCCAACGTCCTGACTTTC. This gives the protein CASSSGGHLGANVLTF.

This rearrangement joins TRBV10-3 to TRBJ2-2, with 8 bases aligning to TRBD2. CDR1 and CDR2 from the germline V gene are ENHRY and SYGVKD. The CDR3 runs 14 residues. With V trimmed by 7 bases and J by 3 bases, 4 bases remained unmatched. The CDR3 sequence is CAIKRGGDTGELFF. The DNA for the CDR3 is TGTGCCATCAAACGGGGGGGTGACACCGGGGAGCTGTTTTTT.

The rearrangement uses TRBV6-1 and TRBJ1-3; D gene ambiguous. CDR3 length: 15 amino acids. V was cut by 6 bases and J by 0 bases, with 12 bases left in between. Germline V lookup: CDR1 MNHNS, CDR2 SASEGT. This CDR3 reads CASRGPVFSGNTIYF. The CDR3 nucleotides are TGTGCCAGCAGGGGCCCCGTGTTCTCTGGAAACACCATATATTTT.

The CDR3 coding sequence is TGTGCCAGCAGCCCGGGGGGCTTTGAGCAGTTCTTC. Its translation: CASSPGGFEQFF. The chain links TRBV7-3 to TRBJ2-1; a weak D match, TRBD2 (7 bases). The CDR3 is 12 amino acids. Trimming stripped 5 bases from V and 9 bases from J, with 11 bases between. Germline CDR1 is SGHTA and CDR2 is FQGTGA.

The chain recombines TRBV2 with TRBJ1-5; D unresolved. V was cut by 5 bases and J by 1 base, with 9 bases left in between. The V gene's germline CDR1 is SNHLY and CDR2 FYNNEI. This CDR3 is 14 amino acids long. CDR3 DNA sequence: TGTGCCAGCAGTTCCCTCTCGAGCAATCAGCCCCAGCATTTT. Translated, it gives CASSSLSSNQPQHF.

V is TRBV2 and J is TRBJ2-2, with D possibly matching TRBD2 (5 bases). CDR1 is SNHLY, CDR2 FYNNEI, per germline. This CDR3 contains 13 residues. Trimming pared 6 bases from V and 4 bases from J, leaving 9 bases between. This CDR3 reads CASSSSGTGELFF. The CDR3 region has the DNA TGTGCCAGCAGCTCCAGCGGCACCGGGGAGCTGTTTTTT.

This clone was found a few times. The chain recombines TRBV30 with TRBJ1-5; D is uncertain. This CDR3 has 13 amino acids. Trimming left V 4 bases short and J 4 bases short, with 11 bases between. Germline lookup yields CDR1 GTSNPN and CDR2 SVGIG (reference sequence). The CDR3 reads CAWKSKANQPQHF. The DNA of the CDR3 is TGTGCCTGGAAGAGTAAAGCTAATCAGCCCCAGCATTTT.